This T cell receptor (beta chain) comes out of a study of cytomegalovirus exposure and HLA in healthy donors. Points from the study as a whole: The classifier reportedly diagnosed cytomegalovirus status with high sensitivity and specificity.

As for this clone: What it recognizes is unknown.

13 Jbeta primers and 60 Vbeta primers were used for the PCR. Data came from immunoSEQ multiplex PCR; TCRdb stores just in-frame clones and leaves some out. This sample has about 88,000 clones, with approximately 90% found just once. This TCR derives from a young man in good health and CMV-seronegative. Sequencing input: PBMCs.

CDR3 DNA sequence: TGTGCCAGCAGCTTAGCGCTCGGCTCCCCCCCGGGGGTATCTTCTGGAAACACCATATATTTT. Translated: CASSLALGSPPGVSSGNTIYF. V and J are TRBV7-8 and TRBJ1-3; TRBD1 is a possible D gene (5 bases). The V gene's germline CDR1 is SGHVS and CDR2 FQNEAQ. Trimming removed 0 bases from V and 1 base from J, with 25 bases in between. CDR3 length: 21 residues.